The 19 T cell receptor beta chains reported below all come from one sample, sequenced in a study of beta chain features in type 1 diabetes. Sequencing targeted expressed TCRB transcripts, as all isolated RNA had been reverse transcribed. This table comes from immunoSEQ multiplex PCR, and its TCRdb copy is limited to in-frame clones, with some not included. The profile shows under 550,000 clones, 9.5% to 12% of them singletons. Source material: naive CD4+ T cells from blood. These receptors originate from a woman younger than 35 in good health.

The table lists this clone with a few counts. The chain has TRBV7-9 and TRBJ2-3; 7 positions match TRBD1. Germline V lookup: CDR1 SEHNR, CDR2 FQNEAQ (reference sequence). The CDR3 totals 15 residues. With 4 bases clipped from V and 0 bases from J, the junction kept 4 bases outside the gene matches. The CDR3 bases are TGTGCCAGCAGCTCGGGACAGTCGAGCACAGATACGCAGTATTTT. Residues: CASSSGQSSTDTQYF. The full variable domain, with the rest looked up from reference TRBV7-9 and TRBJ2-3, is DTGVSQNPRHKITKRGQNVTFRCDPISEHNRLYWYRQTLGQGPEFLTYFQNEAQLEKSRLLSDRFSAERPKGSFSTLEIQRTEQGDSAMYLCASSSGQSSTDTQYFGPGTRLTVL.

In its sample, this clone was seen a few times. The gene calls are TRBV4-3 and TRBJ1-2; 8 nucleotides match TRBD1. V was pared by 4 bases and J by 4 bases, with 5 bases of the junction left unmatched. Per the germline V gene, CDR1 is LGHNA and CDR2 is YSLEER. This CDR3 region has 14 residues. The CDR3 DNA follows: TGCGCCAGCAGCCCAGGGACAGGCCGCTATGGCTACACCTTC. It codes for CASSPGTGRYGYTF.

This clone has at least ten counts. The chain links TRBV25-1 to TRBJ2-7; possibly TRBD1 for D (6 bases). The germline V gene has CDR1 MGHDK and CDR2 SYGVNS. V was pared by 6 bases and J by 5 bases, with 8 bases between. This CDR3 region has 11 residues. CDR3 loop: CASSRGHEQYF. In DNA, the CDR3 is TGTGCCAGCAGCAGGGGTCACGAGCAGTACTTC.

This clone was seen a few times. The rearrangement links TRBV11-1 to TRBJ2-1, with 9 positions matching TRBD1. This CDR3 contains 13 residues. Trimming took 4 bases from V and 10 from J; bases not matched to a gene: 5. The germline V gene has CDR1 SGHAT and CDR2 FQDESV (reference sequence). CDR3 sequence: CASSWDRDREQFF. CDR3 coding DNA: TGTGCCAGCAGCTGGGACAGGGATAGGGAGCAGTTCTTC.

This clone was picked up a small number of times. This sequence joins TRBV7-9 and TRBJ2-7; D might be TRBD2 (5 bases). The germline V gene encodes CDR1 SEHNR and CDR2 FQNEAQ (reference sequence). This CDR3 has 15 amino acids. V lost 8 bases and J 1 base, leaving 18 bases between the germline ends. This chain's CDR3 is CASRSDGVRSYEQYF. CDR3 DNA sequence: TGTGCCAGCCGCTCCGACGGGGTCAGATCCTACGAGCAGTACTTC.

In its sample, this clone was seen a few times. The gene calls are TRBV4-1 and TRBJ2-4, with 9 bases aligning to TRBD1. The CDR3 consists of 20 residues. J lost 1 base, V lost 0 bases, and 13 bases had no gene match. CDR1 and CDR2 from the germline V gene are MGHRA and YSYEKL. The CDR3 region is CASSQDFGTGLSKAKNIQYF. The CDR3 nucleotides read TGCGCCAGCAGCCAAGATTTTGGGACAGGGTTAAGCAAGGCCAAAAACATTCAGTACTTC.

This clone was counted a few times. The V call is TRBV27, the J call TRBJ2-3; D may be TRBD1 (5 bases). The CDR3 consists of 16 residues. Germline V gene data show CDR1 as MNHEY and CDR2 as SMNVEV (reference sequence). The V end lost 0 bases, the J end lost 0 bases, and 10 bases lay between the germline ends. This chain's CDR3 is CASSLSGATSTDTQYF. The CDR3, as DNA: TGTGCCAGCAGTTTATCTGGGGCGACTAGCACAGATACGCAGTATTTT.

This clone turned up a few times. The chain couples TRBV5-1 to TRBJ2-1; weak D call: TRBD1 (6 bases). The CDR3 is made up of 15 amino acids. Germline CDR1 SGHRS, CDR2 YFSETQ. The V end was cut by 4 bases, the J end by 8 bases, with 19 bases between. The CDR3 protein is CASSQRGGVGDEQFF. The CDR3 DNA reads TGCGCCAGCAGCCAAAGAGGGGGAGTAGGCGATGAGCAGTTCTTC.

The chain joins TRBV28 to TRBJ1-2; a weak D match, TRBD1 (5 bases). Between the trimmed V and J ends, which lost 4 bases and 5 bases, there was a span of 14 bases. CDR1 is MDHEN, CDR2 SYDVKM, per germline. The CDR3 is made up of 14 amino acids. CDR3 in DNA: TGTGCCAGCAGTTCCGCCCCTTCAGGGTATGGCTACACCTTC. It translates to CASSSAPSGYGYTF.

This clone was observed a handful of times. The V gene is TRBV2, the J gene TRBJ2-5; 9 positions agree with TRBD1. The length of the CDR3 is 16 residues. In germline, CDR1 is SNHLY, CDR2 FYNNEI. J lost 1 base, V lost 5 bases, and 8 bases had no gene match. CDR3: CASSKQGAVVQETQYF. CDR3 sequence (DNA): TGTGCCAGCAGTAAACAGGGGGCGGTGGTCCAAGAGACCCAGTACTTC.

This clone was found many times. This chain joins TRBV25-1 and TRBJ2-7; D is possibly TRBD1 or TRBD2 (6 bases each). Germline V gives CDR1 MGHDK, CDR2 SYGVNS. Trimming removed 6 bases at V and 4 bases at J, with 19 bases between. This CDR3 region has 15 residues. For the CDR3, the DNA is TGTGCCAGCAGCTCCCCAGGGGCGCGGGGTTACGAGCAGTACTTC. Its protein product is CASSSPGARGYEQYF.

This clone was detected only a few times. The chain combines TRBV7-6 with TRBJ1-4; D perhaps matches TRBD1 (6 bases). The CDR3 is 16 residues long. Trimming took 4 bases from V and 2 from J, leaving 14 bases between them. The germline V gene has CDR1 SGHVS and CDR2 FNYEAQ. This chain's CDR3 is CASSSSGAGTNEKLFF. CDR3 nucleotides: TGTGCCAGCAGCTCTTCAGGGGCCGGGACTAATGAAAAACTGTTTTTT.

This clone has more than one count but fewer than ten. The chain links TRBV6-5 to TRBJ1-2, with TRBD1 as a possible D gene (5 bases). The V end was cut by 0 bases, the J end by 4 bases, with 15 bases between. This CDR3 region has 16 residues. Per the germline V gene, CDR1 is MNHEY and CDR2 is SVGAGI. The CDR3 DNA follows: TGTGCCAGCAGTTACTCGGGGTGGGGGAGCCCCTATGGCTACACCTTC. As protein: CASSYSGWGSPYGYTF.

The V call is TRBV7-2, the J call TRBJ1-2; TRBD1 might be the D (5 bases). The CDR3 sequence is 15 residues long. V gave up 5 bases and J gave up 2 bases, with 15 bases separating them. CDR1 and CDR2 from the germline V gene are SGHTA and FQGNSA. CDR3 bases: TGTGCCAGCAGCCAAAGGGACCGGAGGAACTATGGCTACACCTTC. Its translation is CASSQRDRRNYGYTF.

The V and J genes are TRBV6-1 and TRBJ1-2, with D uncertain. Germline V gene lookup returns CDR1 MNHNS and CDR2 SASEGT. The CDR3 totals 12 residues. V gave up 2 bases and J gave up 8 bases, with 9 bases separating them. CDR3 sequence (DNA): TGTGCCAGCAGTGAACCGGCAAGGGGCTACACCTTC. It translates to CASSEPARGYTF.

The J gene is TRBJ1-2, the V gene TRBV14, with TRBD1 identical over 7 bases. CDR1 and CDR2 (germline): SGHDN, FVKESK. The CDR3 is made up of 12 amino acids. The V segment lost 4 bases and the J segment 4 bases; nucleotides outside the gene matches: 0. For the CDR3, the DNA is TGTGCCAGCAGCCGACAGGGCTATGGCTACACCTTC. Protein: CASSRQGYGYTF.

The V call is TRBV11-1, the J call TRBJ2-3, with 8 bases lining up with TRBD1. With 3 bases clipped from V and 3 bases from J, the junction kept 8 bases outside the gene matches. CDR3 length: 16 amino acids. Germline values: CDR1 SGHAT, CDR2 FQDESV (reference sequence). Here the CDR3 DNA reads TGTGCCAGCAGCTTTGAGGGGACAGGCGGTACAGATACGCAGTATTTT. Its translation: CASSFEGTGGTDTQYF.

The CDR3, as DNA: TGTGCCACCAGCTTATCACAGGGGGCGTACACTGAAGCTTTCTTT. The encoded protein is CATSLSQGAYTEAFF. The gene calls are TRBV15 and TRBJ1-1; 9 bases align to TRBD1. The CDR3 length is 15 residues. Looked up from germline, CDR1 is LNHNV and CDR2 is YYDKDF (reference sequence). With V trimmed by 5 bases and J by 3 bases, 7 bases remained unmatched.

The gene calls are TRBV5-1 and TRBJ2-5; D possibly uses TRBD1 or TRBD2 (5 bases each). Germline V gives CDR1 SGHRS, CDR2 YFSETQ. This CDR3 has 13 residues. The V and J ends lost 3 bases and 5 bases respectively, with 11 bases between them. CDR3: CASSSGTVETQYF. The CDR3 bases are TGCGCCAGCAGCTCCGGGACGGTGGAGACCCAGTACTTC.